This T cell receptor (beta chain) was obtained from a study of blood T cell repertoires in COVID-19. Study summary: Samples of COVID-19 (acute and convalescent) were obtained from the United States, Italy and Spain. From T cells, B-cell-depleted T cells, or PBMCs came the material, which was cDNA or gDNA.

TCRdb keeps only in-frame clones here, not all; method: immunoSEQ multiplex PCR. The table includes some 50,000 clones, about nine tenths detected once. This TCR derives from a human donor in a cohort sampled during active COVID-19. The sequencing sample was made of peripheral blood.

The CDR3 sequence is CASRPWEVESPLHF. DNA for the CDR3: TGTGCCAGCAGACCCTGGGAGGTGGAGTCACCCCTCCACTTT. The rearrangement links TRBV27 to TRBJ1-6; D gene uncertain. Trimming took 6 bases from V and 10 from J, leaving 16 bases between them. The germline V gene has CDR1 MNHEY and CDR2 SMNVEV (reference sequence). The CDR3 runs to 14 residues.